One sample yielded the 5 T cell receptor beta chains listed below, sequenced in a study of Graves' ophthalmopathy and Graves' hyperthyroidism. TCR beta CDR3 amplification used RNA transcripts. RT-PCR was first run with HTBI primers, then multiplex PCR in a second round. TCRdb reanalysed the multiplex PCR reads using MiXCR and keeps one entry per CDR3 protein. The repertoire holds about 700,000 distinct CDR3 sequences, about 40% seen once, with around 3.3% in the top ten. Sequenced sample: peripheral blood. Receptors originate from an adult man with Graves' ophthalmopathy.

This clonotype came up many times. V and J are TRBV7-8 and TRBJ2-5, with 7 bases that match TRBD1. The germline CDR1 and CDR2 sequences are SGHVS and FQNEAQ. This CDR3 contains 16 residues. V shed 6 bases, J shed 1 base, and the junction held 11 bases outside the gene matches. The CDR3 spells CASSSVDRPSQETQYF. The CDR3 region has the DNA TGTGCCAGCAGTTCTGTGGACAGGCCGTCCCAAGAGACCCAGTACTTC.

The chain carries TRBV2 and TRBJ1-6, with D possibly matching TRBD1 (6 bases). The ends were cut back, 9 bases at V and 6 bases at J, with 12 bases in the middle. CDR3 length: 13 amino acids. Germline CDR1 SNHLY, CDR2 FYNNEI. Written as DNA, the CDR3 is TGTGCCAGTGAGGGGGGAACTAATTCACCCCTCCACTTT. It translates to CASEGGTNSPLHF.

The chain links TRBV7-8 to TRBJ2-1; D is perhaps TRBD1 (5 bases). The CDR3 totals 15 residues. Germline V gene sequence: CDR1 SGHVS, CDR2 FQNEAQ. The ends were cut back, 2 bases at V and 3 bases at J, with 11 bases in the middle. For the CDR3, the DNA is TGTGCCAGCAGCTTACGACGCACAGGCTACAATGAGCAGTTCTTC. It encodes CASSLRRTGYNEQFF.

This clonotype was observed many times. The V and J genes are TRBV7-2 and TRBJ2-2; D perhaps matches TRBD2 (5 bases). Germline-derived CDR1 and CDR2 are SGHTA and FQGNSA. This CDR3 contains 14 residues. Deletions cut 5 bases from V and 5 bases from J, with 12 bases between. CDR3 sequence: CASSPGGGTGELFF. DNA for the CDR3: TGTGCCAGCAGCCCTGGAGGCGGGACCGGGGAGCTGTTTTTT.

This clonotype was seen a handful of times. A much larger clone lies a single base off, so this may be a read error. The rearrangement links TRBV19 to TRBJ2-5; TRBD2 matches at 9 bases. Germline assignment: CDR1 LNHDA and CDR2 SQIVND (reference sequence). CDR3 length equals 14 residues. CDR3 DNA sequence: TGTGCCGGTAGTAAGGCGGGAGGGCAAGAGACCCAGTACTTC. Its protein is CAGSKAGGQETQYF.